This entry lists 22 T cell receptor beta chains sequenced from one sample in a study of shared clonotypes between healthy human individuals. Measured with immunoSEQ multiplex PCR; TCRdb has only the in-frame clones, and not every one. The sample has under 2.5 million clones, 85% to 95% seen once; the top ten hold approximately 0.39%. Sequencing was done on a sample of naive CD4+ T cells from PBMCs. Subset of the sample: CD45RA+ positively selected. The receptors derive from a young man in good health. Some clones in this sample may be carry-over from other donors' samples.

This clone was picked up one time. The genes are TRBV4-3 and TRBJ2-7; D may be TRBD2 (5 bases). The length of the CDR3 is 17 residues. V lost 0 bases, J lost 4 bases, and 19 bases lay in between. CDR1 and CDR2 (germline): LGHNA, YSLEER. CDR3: CASSQDARAAGSYEQYF. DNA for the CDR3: TGCGCCAGCAGCCAAGATGCGCGGGCAGCCGGCTCTTACGAGCAGTACTTC.

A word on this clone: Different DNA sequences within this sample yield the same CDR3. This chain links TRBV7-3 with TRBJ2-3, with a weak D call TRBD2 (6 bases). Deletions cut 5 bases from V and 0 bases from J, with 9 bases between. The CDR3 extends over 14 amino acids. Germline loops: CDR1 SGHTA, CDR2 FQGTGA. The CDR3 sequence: CASSPGGSTDTQYF. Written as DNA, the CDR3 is TGTGCCAGCAGCCCCGGAGGGAGCACAGATACGCAGTATTTT.

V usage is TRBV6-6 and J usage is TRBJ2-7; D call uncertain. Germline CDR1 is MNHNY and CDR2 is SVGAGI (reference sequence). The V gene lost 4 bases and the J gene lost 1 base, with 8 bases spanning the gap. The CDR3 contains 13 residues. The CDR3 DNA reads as TGTGCCAGCAGTTCCCTGGGGTCCTACGAGCAGTACTTC. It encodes CASSSLGSYEQYF.

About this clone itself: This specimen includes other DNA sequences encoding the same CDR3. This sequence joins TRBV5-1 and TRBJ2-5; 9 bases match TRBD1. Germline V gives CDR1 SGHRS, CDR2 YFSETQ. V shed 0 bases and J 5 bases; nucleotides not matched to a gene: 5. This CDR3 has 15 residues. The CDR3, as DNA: TGCGCCAGCAGCTTGGAGGGACAGGGTTGGGAGACCCAGTACTTC. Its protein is CASSLEGQGWETQYF.

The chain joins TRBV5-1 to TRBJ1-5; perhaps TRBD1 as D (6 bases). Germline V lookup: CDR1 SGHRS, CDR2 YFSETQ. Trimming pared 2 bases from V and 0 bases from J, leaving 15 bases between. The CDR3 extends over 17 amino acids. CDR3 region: CASSFSGTKNSNQPQHF. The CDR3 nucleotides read TGCGCCAGCAGCTTTTCCGGGACAAAGAATAGCAATCAGCCCCAGCATTTT.

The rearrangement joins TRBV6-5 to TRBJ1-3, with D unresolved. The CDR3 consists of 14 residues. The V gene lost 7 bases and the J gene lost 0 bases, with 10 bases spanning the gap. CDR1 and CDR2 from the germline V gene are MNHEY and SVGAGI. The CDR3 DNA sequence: TGTGCCAGCACCAGATACCTCTCTGGAAACACCATATATTTT. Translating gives CASTRYLSGNTIYF.

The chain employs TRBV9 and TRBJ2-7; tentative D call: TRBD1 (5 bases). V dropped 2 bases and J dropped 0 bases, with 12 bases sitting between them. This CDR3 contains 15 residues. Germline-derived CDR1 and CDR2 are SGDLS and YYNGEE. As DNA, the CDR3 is TGTGCCAGCAGCGTGGACAATTGGAGCTCCTACGAGCAGTACTTC. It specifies CASSVDNWSSYEQYF.

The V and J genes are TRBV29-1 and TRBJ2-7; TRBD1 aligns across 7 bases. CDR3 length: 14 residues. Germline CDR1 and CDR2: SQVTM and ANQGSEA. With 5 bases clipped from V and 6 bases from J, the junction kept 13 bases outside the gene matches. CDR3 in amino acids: CSVITTGAFGEQYF. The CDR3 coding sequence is TGCAGCGTTATCACAACAGGGGCCTTCGGCGAGCAGTACTTC.

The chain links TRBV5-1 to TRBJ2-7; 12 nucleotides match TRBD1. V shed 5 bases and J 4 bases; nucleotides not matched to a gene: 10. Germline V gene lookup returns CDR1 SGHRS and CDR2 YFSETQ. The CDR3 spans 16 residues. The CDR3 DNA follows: TGCGCCAGCAGGAGTTTCCCGGGACAGGGGGCTTACGAGCAGTACTTC. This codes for CASRSFPGQGAYEQYF.

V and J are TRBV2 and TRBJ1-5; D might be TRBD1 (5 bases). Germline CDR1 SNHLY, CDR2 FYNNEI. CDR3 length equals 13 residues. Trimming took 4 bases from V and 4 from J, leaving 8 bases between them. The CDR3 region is CASSGGDNQPQHF. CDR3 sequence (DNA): TGTGCCAGCAGTGGGGGGGATAATCAGCCCCAGCATTTT.

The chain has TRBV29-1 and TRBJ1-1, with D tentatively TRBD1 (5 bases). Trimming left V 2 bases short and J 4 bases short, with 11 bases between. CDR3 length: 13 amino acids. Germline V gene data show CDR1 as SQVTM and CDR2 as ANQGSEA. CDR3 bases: TGCAGCGTTGAAAGTTTCGGGGGCACTGAAGCTTTCTTT. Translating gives CSVESFGGTEAFF.

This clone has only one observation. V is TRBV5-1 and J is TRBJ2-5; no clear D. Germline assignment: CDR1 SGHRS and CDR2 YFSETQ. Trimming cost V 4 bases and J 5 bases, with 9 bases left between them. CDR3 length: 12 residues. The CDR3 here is CASSPELETQYF. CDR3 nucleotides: TGCGCCAGCAGCCCCGAATTGGAGACCCAGTACTTC.

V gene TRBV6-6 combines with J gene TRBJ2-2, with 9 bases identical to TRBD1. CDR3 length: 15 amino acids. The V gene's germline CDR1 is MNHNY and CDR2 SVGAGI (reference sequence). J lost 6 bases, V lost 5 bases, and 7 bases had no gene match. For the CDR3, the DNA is TGTGCCAGCAGTCCCCGGACAGGGGTCCCCGGGGAGCTGTTTTTT. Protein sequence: CASSPRTGVPGELFF.

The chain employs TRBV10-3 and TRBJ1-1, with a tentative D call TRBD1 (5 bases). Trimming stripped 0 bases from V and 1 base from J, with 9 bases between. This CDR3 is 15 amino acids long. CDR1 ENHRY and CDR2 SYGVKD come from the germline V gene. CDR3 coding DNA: TGTGCCATCAGTGAGTCGAGGGGAGAGAACACTGAAGCTTTCTTT. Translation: CAISESRGENTEAFF.

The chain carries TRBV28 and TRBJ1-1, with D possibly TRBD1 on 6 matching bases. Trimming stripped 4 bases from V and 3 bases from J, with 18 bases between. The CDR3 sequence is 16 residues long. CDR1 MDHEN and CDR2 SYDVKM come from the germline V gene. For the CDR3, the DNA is TGTGCCAGCAGTTCCCCCTTTTACCACAGGGACACTGAAGCTTTCTTT. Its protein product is CASSSPFYHRDTEAFF.

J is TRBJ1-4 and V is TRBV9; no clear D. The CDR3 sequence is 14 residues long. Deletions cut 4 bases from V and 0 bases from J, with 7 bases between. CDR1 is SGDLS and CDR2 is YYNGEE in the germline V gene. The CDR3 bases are TGTGCCAGCAGCTTAGGGCCAACTAATGAAAAACTGTTTTTT. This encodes CASSLGPTNEKLFF.

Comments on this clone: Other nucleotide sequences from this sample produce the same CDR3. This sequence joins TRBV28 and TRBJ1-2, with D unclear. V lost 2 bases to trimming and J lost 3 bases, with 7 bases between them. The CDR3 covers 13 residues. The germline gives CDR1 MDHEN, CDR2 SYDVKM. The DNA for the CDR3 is TGTGCCAGCAGTTTAAGGAGGGACTATGGCTACACCTTC. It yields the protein CASSLRRDYGYTF.

The DNA for the CDR3 is TGTGCCAGCAGTGCCCTATCGAATGAGCAGTTCTTC. Its protein product is CASSALSNEQFF. The J gene is TRBJ2-1, the V gene TRBV6-4; D gene uncertain. Germline V gives CDR1 MRHNA, CDR2 SNTAGT. This CDR3 is built from 12 residues. With 4 bases removed from V and 7 bases from J, the gap between germline ends came to 8 bases.

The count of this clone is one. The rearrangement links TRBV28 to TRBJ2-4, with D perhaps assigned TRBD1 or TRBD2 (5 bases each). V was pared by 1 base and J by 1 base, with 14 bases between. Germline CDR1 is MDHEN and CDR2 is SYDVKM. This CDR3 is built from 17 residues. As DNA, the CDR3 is TGTGCCAGCAGTTTATCGGGAACAGGTACGGCCAAAAACATTCAGTACTTC. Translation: CASSLSGTGTAKNIQYF.

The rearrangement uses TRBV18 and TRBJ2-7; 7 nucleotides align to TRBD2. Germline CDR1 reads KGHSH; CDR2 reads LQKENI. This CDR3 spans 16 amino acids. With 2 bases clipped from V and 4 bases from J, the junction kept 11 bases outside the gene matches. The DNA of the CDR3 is TGTGCCAGCTCACCAGCCAGGTCCGCGGGAGTATACGAGCAGTACTTC. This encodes CASSPARSAGVYEQYF.

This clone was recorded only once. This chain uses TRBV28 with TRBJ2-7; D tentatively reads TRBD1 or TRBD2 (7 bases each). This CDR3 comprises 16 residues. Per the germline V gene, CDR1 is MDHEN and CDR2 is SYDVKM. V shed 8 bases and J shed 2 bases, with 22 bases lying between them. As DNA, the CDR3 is TGTGCCAGCCGGGCAGGAGCGGGACAGCGGACCTACGAGCAGTACTTC. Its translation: CASRAGAGQRTYEQYF.

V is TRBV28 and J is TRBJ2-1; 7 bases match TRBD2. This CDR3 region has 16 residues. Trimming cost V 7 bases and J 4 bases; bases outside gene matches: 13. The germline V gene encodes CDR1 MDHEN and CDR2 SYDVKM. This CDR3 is CASIPGGAGPYNEQFF. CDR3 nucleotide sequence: TGTGCCAGCATCCCCGGCGGAGCGGGGCCTTACAATGAGCAGTTCTTC.